The text below deals with one TCR beta chain. These data are taken from a study of blood T cell repertoires in COVID-19. Across the study: Acute and convalescent COVID-19 specimens originated in the United States, Italy and Spain. The cDNA or gDNA used as material had been derived from T cells, B-cell-depleted T cells, or PBMCs.

Between the trimmed V and J ends, which lost 0 bases and 2 bases, there was a span of 10 bases. Per the germline V gene, CDR1 is LGHNA and CDR2 is YSLEER. The CDR3 runs to 15 residues. In the original workflow: Reference gene primer amplification gave nucleated cell count estimates. Measured with immunoSEQ multiplex PCR; TCRdb has only the in-frame clones, and not every one. From that table come the V and J calls and clone size; the DNA was used to work out D and trimming. The table has under 150,000 clones, roughly 85% seen once; the top ten hold approximately 4%. This TCR was recovered from a human donor in a cohort sampled during active COVID-19. This chain links TRBV4-3 with TRBJ1-2; TRBD1 is a possible D gene (5 bases). The sequenced sample was peripheral blood. CDR3 region: CASSQDGRGNYGYTF. The DNA of the CDR3 is TGCGCCAGCAGCCAAGATGGTCGGGGGAACTATGGCTACACCTTC.